Each of the 31 T cell receptor beta chains below was sequenced from the same sample in a study of control samples from healthy donors and cancer patients. Some clones are missing from TCRdb's copy, which holds only in-frame ones; the method was immunoSEQ multiplex PCR. The sample lists about 89,000 clones; 70% to 90% were seen once. Material for sequencing was blood. Receptor source: a woman aged 40 to 50 in good health.

This clone came up once. This rearrangement joins TRBV9 to TRBJ2-5, with TRBD1 identical over 11 bases. Trimming took 4 bases from V and 3 from J; bases not matched to a gene: 5. Germline lookup yields CDR1 SGDLS and CDR2 YYNGEE. There are 15 residues in the CDR3. The chain's CDR3 is CASSPRTGGEETQYF. CDR3 DNA: TGTGCCAGCAGCCCCCGGACAGGGGGCGAAGAGACCCAGTACTTC.

This chain uses TRBV7-3 with TRBJ1-4; D is unclear. CDR1 and CDR2 (germline): SGHTA, FQGTGA. The CDR3 has 16 amino acids. V shed 5 bases and J shed 0 bases, with 13 bases lying between them. CDR3 sequence reads: CASSPRTDATNEKLFF. DNA of the CDR3: TGTGCCAGCAGCCCAAGGACGGATGCAACTAATGAAAAACTGTTTTTT.

This chain links TRBV19 with TRBJ2-7, with D perhaps TRBD1 or TRBD2 (5 bases each). The CDR3 is 18 amino acids. V was cut by 2 bases and J by 9 bases, with 29 bases left in between. Germline CDR1 is LNHDA and CDR2 is SQIVND (reference sequence). CDR3 protein: CASSISFLGQGPLVRQYF. CDR3 DNA sequence: TGTGCCAGTAGTATAAGCTTCCTCGGCCAGGGACCCCTTGTACGGCAGTACTTC.

J is TRBJ1-5 and V is TRBV6-2 or TRBV6-3; no reliable D call. From germline, CDR1 is MNHEY and CDR2 SVGEGT. This CDR3 has 14 residues. Trimming cost V 4 bases and J 4 bases, with 11 bases left between them. CDR3 nucleotide sequence: TGTGCCAGCAGTTTGAAGGGTTCGAATCAGCCCCAGCATTTT. Protein product: CASSLKGSNQPQHF.

Concerning this clone: Germline is not matched at one junction end, which may reflect a read error. V usage is TRBV4-1 and J usage is TRBJ1-2; possibly TRBD1 for D (5 bases). The CDR3 is 16 amino acids. Germline assignment: CDR1 MGHRA and CDR2 YSYEKL. CDR3 protein: CARSRPGPQRDYGYTF. The CDR3 DNA reads TGCGCCCGCAGCCGCCCGGGACCCCAAAGGGACTATGGCTACACCTTC.

This clone came up a few times. This chain links TRBV2 with TRBJ2-6; 10 positions agree with TRBD1. CDR3 length: 16 residues. The V gene end was trimmed by 6 bases and the J gene end by 2 bases; junction bases not matched to a gene: 4. CDR1 is SNHLY and CDR2 is FYNNEI in the germline V gene. CDR3 coding DNA: TGTGCCAGCAGAAGGGACAGGGGTCCTGGGGCCAACGTCCTGACTTTC. The encoded protein is CASRRDRGPGANVLTF.

To note about this clone: The same CDR3 can be traced to other DNA sequences in this sample. The chain recombines TRBV20-1 with TRBJ1-2; D not resolved. Germline V gene sequence: CDR1 DFQATT, CDR2 SNEGSKA (reference sequence). The CDR3 extends over 14 amino acids. The V end lost 3 bases, the J end lost 0 bases, and 11 bases lay between the germline ends. As DNA, the CDR3 is TGCAGTGCTAGTCTTGGGTTGGCTAACTATGGCTACACCTTC. It encodes CSASLGLANYGYTF.

In nucleotides, the CDR3 is TGTGCCACCAGTGATCCTGCTAGGGGTGTATACACCTTC. Protein: CATSDPARGVYTF. The gene calls are TRBV24-1 and TRBJ1-2; possibly TRBD1 for D (5 bases). V lost 3 bases, J lost 11 bases, and 15 bases lay in between. The CDR3 runs 13 residues. Germline loops: CDR1 KGHDR, CDR2 SFDVKD.

This chain connects TRBV29-1 to TRBJ1-2; D may be TRBD1 (6 bases). The CDR3 is made up of 11 amino acids. Germline lookup yields CDR1 SQVTM and CDR2 ANQGSEA. V gave up 7 bases and J gave up 4 bases, with 10 bases separating them. CDR3 residues: CSGQGLYGYTF. CDR3 DNA: TGCAGCGGGCAGGGGCTCTATGGCTACACCTTC.

This chain uses TRBV10-2 with TRBJ1-1; perhaps TRBD1 as D (6 bases). V was trimmed by 8 bases and J by 10 bases, leaving 20 bases between them. CDR3 length: 13 amino acids. CDR1 WSHSY and CDR2 SAAADI come from the germline V gene. The CDR3 DNA sequence: TGCGCCAGCCTACCAGGGGCGCTGGAACGAGCTTTCTTT. Amino acid sequence: CASLPGALERAFF.

The chain employs TRBV9 and TRBJ2-2; D unresolved. The V end was cut by 0 bases, the J end by 7 bases, with 10 bases between. Germline CDR1 reads SGDLS; CDR2 reads YYNGEE. The CDR3 totals 14 residues. The chain's CDR3 is CASSVAFSGGELFF. Written as DNA, the CDR3 is TGTGCCAGCAGCGTAGCATTTTCTGGCGGGGAGCTGTTTTTT.

V usage is TRBV6-5 and J usage is TRBJ1-1; TRBD1 matches 9 bases. The CDR3 loop spans 15 amino acids. V shed 4 bases and J 3 bases; nucleotides not matched to a gene: 6. The germline CDR1 and CDR2 sequences are MNHEY and SVGAGI. CDR3 amino acids: CASSSKQGADTEAFF. CDR3 bases: TGTGCCAGCAGTTCAAAACAGGGGGCCGACACTGAAGCTTTCTTT.

This clone has just a few counts. The chain is built from TRBV3-1 (or the pseudogene TRBV3-2) and TRBJ1-1; D unclear. The CDR3 contains 14 residues. The V and J ends lost 3 bases and 3 bases respectively, with 11 bases between them. Germline V gives CDR1 LGHDT, CDR2 YNNKEL (reference sequence). The CDR3 DNA sequence: TGTGCCAGCAGCCAGGGGTATGGAGACACTGAAGCTTTCTTT. Translating it yields CASSQGYGDTEAFF.

The gene calls are TRBV9 and TRBJ1-1; unclear D gene. Germline CDR1 SGDLS, CDR2 YYNGEE. Trimming cost V 1 base and J 1 base, with 5 bases left between them. The CDR3 is 13 amino acids. The DNA of the CDR3 is TGTGCCAGCAGCGTACGGGGGAACACTGAAGCTTTCTTT. It encodes CASSVRGNTEAFF.

This clone was found a few times. The chain combines TRBV4-3 with TRBJ1-6; D is possibly TRBD1 (6 bases). The V gene lost 0 bases and the J gene lost 7 bases, with 16 bases spanning the gap. There are 17 residues in the CDR3. Germline V lookup: CDR1 LGHNA, CDR2 YSLEER. The CDR3 region is CASSQDATGGGNSPLHF. In DNA, the CDR3 is TGCGCCAGCAGCCAAGACGCTACGGGGGGCGGAAATTCACCCCTCCACTTT.

The rearrangement uses TRBV5-1 and TRBJ2-3; no firm D call. CDR3 length: 14 amino acids. Germline V gives CDR1 SGHRS, CDR2 YFSETQ. V was pared by 0 bases and J by 1 base, with 6 bases between. CDR3 DNA sequence: TGCGCCAGCAGCTTGGATGCCCGCACAGATACGCAGTATTTT. It is translated as CASSLDARTDTQYF. Filled out from reference TRBV5-1 and TRBJ2-3, the complete variable domain reads KAGVTQTPRYLIKTRGQQVTLSCSPISGHRSVSWYQQTPGQGLQFLFEYFSETQRNKGNFPGRFSGRQFSNSRSEMNVSTLELGDSALYLCASSLDARTDTQYFGPGTRLTVL.

The chain couples TRBV29-1 to TRBJ2-3; 7 bases align to TRBD2. CDR3 length equals 14 residues. Germline V gene lookup returns CDR1 SQVTM and CDR2 ANQGSEA. V was pared by 3 bases and J by 2 bases, with 5 bases of the junction left unmatched. The CDR3 DNA reads as TGCAGCGTTGACGATCGGGGGGACACAGATACGCAGTATTTT. This codes for CSVDDRGDTDTQYF.

The chain has TRBV7-9 and TRBJ1-1; 8 nucleotides match TRBD1. The germline gives CDR1 SEHNR, CDR2 FQNEAQ (reference sequence). The J segment lost 4 bases and the V segment lost 0 bases, leaving 4 bases of the junction unmatched. This CDR3 contains 15 residues. The CDR3 loop reads CASSLAIGQGTEAFF. CDR3 nucleotides: TGTGCCAGCAGCTTAGCAATTGGACAGGGCACTGAAGCTTTCTTT.

V and J are TRBV29-1 and TRBJ1-2; D ambiguous. Germline V CDR1 and CDR2: SQVTM, ANQGSEA. The CDR3 loop spans 12 amino acids. V dropped 4 bases and J dropped 6 bases, with 12 bases sitting between them. CDR3 sequence reads: CSVVSSWDGYTF. As DNA, the CDR3 is TGCAGCGTTGTCTCATCATGGGATGGCTACACCTTC.

V usage is TRBV6-1 and J usage is TRBJ1-6; a possible D gene is TRBD1 (6 bases). The length of the CDR3 is 20 residues. Germline CDR1 is MNHNS and CDR2 is SASEGT. Trimming cost V 2 bases and J 1 base, with 21 bases left between them. CDR3 sequence reads: CASSERGALRDPSYNSPLHF. CDR3 sequence (DNA): TGTGCCAGCAGTGAACGGGGGGCCTTGAGGGATCCATCCTATAATTCACCCCTCCACTTT.

This clone appeared once. This sequence joins TRBV21-1 and TRBJ1-5; the table calls TRBD1, which could not be checked here. TRBV21-1 is marked as a pseudogene. The CDR3 totals 13 residues. CDR3 sequence reads: CASRFRGLQPQHF. In DNA form, the CDR3 reads TGTGCCAGCAGGTTCAGGGGGCTCCAGCCCCAGCATTTT.

The rearrangement links TRBV5-6 to TRBJ1-2; 8 bases map to TRBD1. Germline V lookup: CDR1 SGHDT, CDR2 YYEEEE. The CDR3 runs to 14 residues. The J segment lost 3 bases and the V segment lost 5 bases, leaving 6 bases of the junction unmatched. The DNA for the CDR3 is TGTGCCAGCAGGATCAGGGGGCGCGACTATGGCTACACCTTC. Amino acids: CASRIRGRDYGYTF.

This clone was seen more than once but under ten times. This chain links TRBV5-4 with TRBJ1-1, with TRBD1 matching 9 bases. V trimming: 5 bases; J trimming: 4 bases; junction bases outside the gene matches: 3. CDR1 and CDR2 (germline): SGHNT, YYREEE (reference sequence). The CDR3 runs to 13 residues. As DNA, the CDR3 is TGTGCCAGCAGGCGGGACAGGGTCACTGAAGCTTTCTTT. Translated: CASRRDRVTEAFF.

V usage is TRBV6-5 and J usage is TRBJ1-1; D is undetermined. V was cut by 2 bases and J by 7 bases, with 20 bases left in between. There are 16 residues in the CDR3. CDR1 and CDR2 from the germline V gene are MNHEY and SVGAGI. The CDR3 is CASSYRWAAKEGEAFF. The CDR3 DNA follows: TGTGCCAGCAGTTACCGCTGGGCAGCGAAAGAGGGTGAAGCTTTCTTT.

This clone was counted once. The chain couples TRBV9 to TRBJ1-2, with a possible D match to TRBD1 (5 bases). The germline V gene has CDR1 SGDLS and CDR2 YYNGEE. Trimming stripped 3 bases from V and 8 bases from J, with 14 bases between. The CDR3 contains 13 residues. Written as DNA, the CDR3 is TGTGCCAGCAGCGCGCTTGGGGGAAGGGGCTACACCTTC. Protein product: CASSALGGRGYTF.

V is TRBV6-4 and J is TRBJ2-2; 9 bases align to TRBD2. This CDR3 contains 15 residues. Germline V CDR1 and CDR2: MRHNA, SNTAGT. Trimming took 3 bases from V and 3 from J; bases not matched to a gene: 2. The CDR3: CASSETSGDTGELFF. The CDR3, as DNA: TGTGCCAGCAGTGAGACTAGCGGTGACACCGGGGAGCTGTTTTTT.

Turning to this clone: The sample holds other DNA sequences that translate to the same CDR3. V gene TRBV9 combines with J gene TRBJ1-1; D ambiguous. The CDR3 covers 13 residues. Germline loops: CDR1 SGDLS, CDR2 YYNGEE. With 0 bases removed from V and 1 base from J, the gap between germline ends came to 4 bases. Written as DNA, the CDR3 is TGTGCCAGCAGCGTAGCGCAGAACACTGAAGCTTTCTTT. It encodes CASSVAQNTEAFF.

The chain links TRBV10-3 to TRBJ2-3; TRBD2 matches 13 bases. V lost 8 bases, J lost 6 bases, and 11 bases stayed unmatched. The germline V gene has CDR1 ENHRY and CDR2 SYGVKD. The CDR3 consists of 16 residues. This CDR3 reads CAIGVTSGGAADTQYF. In nucleotides, the CDR3 is TGTGCCATCGGGGTAACTAGCGGGGGGGCCGCGGATACGCAGTATTTT.

V and J are TRBV19 and TRBJ2-2, with a weak D call TRBD2 (6 bases). The CDR3 sequence is 17 residues long. V lost 5 bases and J lost 5, with 21 bases in between. CDR1 and CDR2 (germline): LNHDA, SQIVND (reference sequence). The CDR3 here is CASSSNPPGGWTGELFF. The CDR3 DNA is TGTGCCAGTAGTTCCAATCCACCTGGGGGGTGGACCGGGGAGCTGTTTTTT.

The chain recombines TRBV5-6 with TRBJ1-3; D gene uncertain. CDR3 length: 14 residues. Trimming pared 5 bases from V and 1 base from J, leaving 10 bases between. Germline CDR1 reads SGHDT; CDR2 reads YYEEEE. The CDR3 protein is CASRPINSGNTIYF. As DNA, the CDR3 is TGTGCCAGCAGACCAATTAATTCTGGAAACACCATATATTTT.

The chain joins TRBV6-4 to TRBJ2-1; D possibly corresponds to TRBD2 (5 bases). The CDR3 totals 15 residues. Germline V gives CDR1 MRHNA, CDR2 SNTAGT. V shed 4 bases and J shed 1 base, with 11 bases lying between them. The CDR3 spells CASSVERGSYNEQFF. CDR3 nucleotide sequence: TGTGCCAGCAGTGTGGAACGGGGATCCTACAATGAGCAGTTCTTC.